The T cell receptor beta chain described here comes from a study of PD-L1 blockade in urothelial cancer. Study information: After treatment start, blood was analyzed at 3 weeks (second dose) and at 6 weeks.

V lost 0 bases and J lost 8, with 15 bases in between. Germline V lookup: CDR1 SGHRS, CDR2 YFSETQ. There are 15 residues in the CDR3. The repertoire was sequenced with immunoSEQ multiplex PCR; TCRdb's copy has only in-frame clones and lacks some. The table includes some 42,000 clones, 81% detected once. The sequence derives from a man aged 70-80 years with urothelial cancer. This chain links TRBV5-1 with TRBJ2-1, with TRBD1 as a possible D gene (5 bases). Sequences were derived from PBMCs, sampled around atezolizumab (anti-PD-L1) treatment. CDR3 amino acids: CASSLGPGFTDEQFF. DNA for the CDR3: TGCGCCAGCAGCTTGGGGCCAGGGTTTACAGATGAGCAGTTCTTC.